The entry below describes one T cell receptor beta chain. The data derive from a study of T cell changes during pregnancy in multiple sclerosis. This CDR3 has 13 amino acids. Germline loops: CDR1 MNHEY, CDR2 SMNVEV (reference sequence). V was clipped by 6 bases and J by 3 bases, with 9 bases between them. Only in-frame clones appear in the TCRdb table, and some are missing; sequencing was by immunoSEQ multiplex PCR. The table lists 40,000 or so clones, roughly 90% of them singletons. Specimen: CD8+ T cells from peripheral blood mononuclear cells, collected before pregnancy. The chain couples TRBV27 to TRBJ1-5; D may be TRBD1 (5 bases). This clonotype was obtained from a female donor with multiple sclerosis, enrolled in a pregnancy study. CDR3 amino acids: CASRGVNNQPQHF. DNA for the CDR3: TGTGCCAGCAGAGGGGTTAACAATCAGCCCCAGCATTTT.